These T cell receptor beta chains were read from a single sample in a study of molecular identifiers for immune sequencing clone quantification. TCRdb redid the calling of the PCR reads with MiXCR, one entry per CDR3 protein. The table lists some 65,000 distinct CDR3 sequences, around a sixth of them singletons. Material for sequencing was naive CD8+ T cells from blood, with Jurkat cell RNA spiked in. All receptors derive from a human donor in good health. Some libraries in this study had Jurkat cell RNA spiked in. Each CDR3 is given with its conserved first and last residue.

j_gene,v_gene,CDR3aa
TRBJ2-7,TRBV10-3,CAISESDVVGGTYEQYF
TRBJ1-1,TRBV6-2/TRBV6-3,CASSNPPSRMNTEAFF
TRBJ2-2,TRBV4-1,CASSDRGPGELFF
TRBJ2-3,TRBV7-9,CASSNSGGTDTQYF
TRBJ2-3,TRBV28,CASSYPPIAGGHSDTQYF
TRBJ2-5,TRBV7-9,CASRGPQETQYF
TRBJ2-5,TRBV30,CAWSGEGPGQGQETQYF
TRBJ2-1,TRBV10-3,CAIRASGDEQFF
TRBJ2-2,TRBV29-1,CSVEEVGGITGELFF
TRBJ2-4,TRBV3-1,CASSHMLAGGLAKNIQYF
TRBJ2-6,TRBV5-5,CASSLVGTGVSSGANVLTF
TRBJ1-2,TRBV7-8,CASSRTALVGYTF
TRBJ2-1,TRBV7-9,CASSLGSAMPSNEQFF
TRBJ2-7,TRBV14,CASSRTTGPSYEQYF
TRBJ2-3,TRBV6-5,CASSYSSSATDTQYF
TRBJ2-1,TRBV19,CASSIGLSIYNEQFF
TRBJ2-3,TRBV9,CASNGRDSTDTQYF
TRBJ2-5,TRBV2,CASSELAGSRETQYF
TRBJ1-6,TRBV5-1,CASSLDGKVDSPLHF
TRBJ1-1,TRBV20-1,CSAGLETGDCNTEVFF
TRBJ2-1,TRBV30,CAWSVGTSSYNEQFF
TRBJ2-7,TRBV28,CASTPLGSLSYEQYF
TRBJ2-7,TRBV2,CASTLRAVPYEQYF
TRBJ1-5,TRBV27,CASSLGGTANQPQHF
TRBJ2-2,TRBV2,CASSETGAGVGTGELFF
TRBJ2-5,TRBV10-3,CAREDRDQETQYF
TRBJ2-7,TRBV4-1,CASSLSGSGYEQYF
TRBJ2-3,TRBV7-9,CASSGSTKPTDTQYF
TRBJ2-7,TRBV4-2,CASSQALAGGYEQYF
TRBJ1-1,TRBV6-5,CASSYLGNTEAFF
TRBJ1-4,TRBV19,CASSDLTVTNEKLFF
TRBJ2-7,TRBV7-9,CASSSAWGSIVDEQYF
TRBJ2-7,TRBV7-6,CASSLGGGPNYEQYF
TRBJ1-5,TRBV28,CASYRGINQPQHF
TRBJ2-3,TRBV5-1,CASRGVSGRGTDTQYF
TRBJ2-7,TRBV19,CASSIYLGEYEQYF
TRBJ2-7,TRBV11-3,CASSLVGGSSSYEQYF
TRBJ2-7,TRBV29-1,CSVQGSASGNYEQHF
TRBJ2-1,TRBV29-1,CSVGRAFSGRADSNEQFF
TRBJ2-7,TRBV7-9,CASSAVPGLSTIEQYF
TRBJ2-7,TRBV11-2,CASTHGTGYEQYF
TRBJ2-7,TRBV29-1,CSVVAGVPHEQYF
TRBJ2-3,TRBV20-1,CSATPEGDTDTQYF
TRBJ2-1,TRBV6-5,CASSPSQGERYNEQFF
TRBJ2-7,TRBV29-1,CSVVGGPSYEQYF
TRBJ2-1,TRBV28,CASGTAWSEQFF
TRBJ2-2,TRBV29-1,CSVDIAGVLGGEPFF
TRBJ2-7,TRBV5-6,CASSLVARTYEQYF
TRBJ1-1,TRBV9,CASSVGQPPSAEAFF
TRBJ1-3,TRBV7-9,CASSTRSDRAELLGNTIYF
TRBJ1-2,TRBV9,CASSSTLRGANYGYTF
TRBJ1-1,TRBV15,CATSRGQGTEAFF
TRBJ1-1,TRBV7-8,CASSLAVAGGTEAFF
TRBJ2-1,TRBV13,CASSERGITYNEQFF
TRBJ1-1,TRBV7-6,CASSLEGTGVNTEAFF